Listed below are T cell receptor beta chains from one sample, sequenced in a study of shared clonotypes between healthy human individuals. Assay used: immunoSEQ multiplex PCR; TCRdb lists only in-frame clones, some missing. The sample lists more than 200,000 clones, approximately 65% occurring once. Sequenced: memory CD4+ T cells sorted from blood. Receptor source: a man younger than 40 in good health. Each CDR3 is given with its conserved first and last residue. A D gene is named only where the DNA matches it firmly. Not all rows give a size; the values are once, few, many and, for expanded clones, a class.

TRBJ2-7,TRBV5-6,TRBD2,.,CASRGLASSGDEQYF,TGTGCCAGCCGGGGACTAGCGTCATCGGGCGACGAGCAGTACTTC
TRBJ2-1,TRBV19,.,few,CASTTPRVNEQFF,TGTGCCAGTACCACGCCCCGGGTCAATGAGCAGTTCTTC
TRBJ2-2,TRBV27,.,few,CASSFPGELFF,TGTGCCAGCAGTTTTCCCGGGGAGCTGTTTTTT
TRBJ2-4,TRBV19,.,.,CASIPETGPLAKNIQYF,TGTGCCAGTATCCCCGAGACCGGGCCTCTAGCCAAAAACATTCAGTACTTC
TRBJ2-2,TRBV9,.,once,CASSAGAGGTGELFF,TGTGCCAGCAGCGCCGGTGCGGGTGGCACCGGGGAGCTGTTTTTT
TRBJ2-3,TRBV7-2,TRBD1,.,CASSLEQGIDTQYF,TGTGCCAGCAGCTTAGAACAGGGGATAGATACGCAGTATTTT
TRBJ2-7,TRBV18,TRBD2,once,CASSPWTSEETSYEQYF,TGTGCCAGCTCACCTTGGACTAGCGAGGAAACTAGCTACGAGCAGTACTTC
TRBJ2-1,TRBV11-2,TRBD2,.,CASSYIGLAGGLGEQFF,TGTGCCAGCAGCTATATTGGACTAGCGGGGGGACTGGGTGAGCAGTTCTTC
TRBJ1-1,TRBV2,.,many,CASSTFPEAFF,TGTGCCAGCAGCACTTTCCCTGAAGCTTTCTTT
TRBJ1-1,TRBV6-5,.,.,CASSYLGDTEAFF,TGTGCCAGCAGTTACTTAGGGGACACTGAAGCTTTCTTT
TRBJ2-3,TRBV10-3,.,.,CAISVNGPSTDTQYF,TGTGCCATCAGTGTTAACGGACCAAGCACAGATACGCAGTATTTT
TRBJ2-1,TRBV14,.,.,CASSESGNWIYNEQFF,TGTGCCAGCAGCGAATCGGGGAATTGGATATACAATGAGCAGTTCTTC
TRBJ1-2,TRBV27,.,.,CASSFFPSAGSHGYTF,TGTGCCAGCAGTTTCTTCCCCTCCGCAGGGAGCCATGGCTACACCTTC
TRBJ2-1,TRBV2,.,.,CAGVDVGPRSYNEQFF,TGTGCCGGAGTTGACGTGGGCCCCCGCTCCTACAATGAGCAGTTCTTC
TRBJ1-4,TRBV27,.,.,CASSPLVGRQRNEKLFF,TGTGCCAGCAGCCCGCTAGTTGGTCGGCAGAGGAATGAAAAACTGTTTTTT
TRBJ2-7,TRBV9,.,.,CASSVVGSSDEQYF,TGTGCCAGCAGCGTAGTCGGGAGTAGCGACGAGCAGTACTTC
TRBJ2-1,TRBV19,.,.,CASSIGGTVNNEQFF,TGTGCCAGTAGTATCGGAGGGACAGTCAACAATGAGCAGTTCTTC
TRBJ1-1,TRBV7-9,.,.,CASSFFSTEAFF,TGTGCCAGCAGCTTCTTCAGTACTGAAGCTTTCTTT
TRBJ2-7,TRBV28,.,.,CASSWDWGKEQYF,TGTGCCAGCAGCTGGGATTGGGGGAAAGAGCAGTACTTC
TRBJ2-2,TRBV4-1,.,.,CASSQVMTENRGELFF,TGCGCCAGCAGCCAAGTTATGACGGAAAACCGAGGGGAGCTGTTTTTT
TRBJ2-5,TRBV5-1,.,few,CASSLTAHHQETQYF,TGCGCCAGCAGCTTGACAGCACACCACCAAGAGACCCAGTACTTC
TRBJ1-2,TRBV28,.,.,CASSLPTNYGYTF,TGTGCCAGCAGTTTACCCACTAACTATGGCTACACCTTC
TRBJ2-1,TRBV6-5,TRBD2,.,CASSPGLAGEWQFF,TGTGCCAGCAGCCCGGGACTAGCGGGAGAGTGGCAGTTCTTC
TRBJ2-3,TRBV27,.,.,CASSRVASSTDTQYF,TGTGCCAGCAGTCGAGTAGCCTCAAGCACAGATACGCAGTATTTT
TRBJ1-2,TRBV6-1,TRBD1,.,CASSENLWQGVGYTF,TGTGCCAGCAGTGAAAACCTCTGGCAGGGGGTTGGCTACACCTTC
TRBJ2-2,TRBV5-1,.,.,CASSLNAGTGELFF,TGCGCCAGCAGCTTGAATGCGGGCACCGGGGAGCTGTTTTTT
TRBJ1-2,TRBV5-4,TRBD1,.,CASSLERGQLYAGYTF,TGTGCCAGCAGCTTGGAAAGGGGACAGCTTTACGCTGGCTACACCTTC
TRBJ2-7,TRBV6-6,TRBD2,.,CASRQTSGFHEQYF,TGTGCCAGCAGACAGACTAGCGGGTTCCACGAGCAGTACTTC
TRBJ1-1,TRBV5-4,TRBD1,.,CASSFGGDRGGSEAFF,TGTGCCAGCAGCTTTGGGGGGGACAGGGGTGGCTCTGAAGCTTTCTTT
TRBJ2-5,TRBV7-9,.,.,CASGLLGSAAKETQYF,TGTGCCAGCGGGCTACTGGGGTCGGCAGCCAAAGAGACCCAGTACTTC
TRBJ2-7,TRBV6-1,TRBD2,.,CASSESGSPYEQYF,TGTGCCAGCAGTGAAAGCGGGAGTCCCTACGAGCAGTACTTC
TRBJ2-7,TRBV2,.,.,CASIGGLSYEQYF,TGTGCCAGCATAGGGGGACTCTCCTACGAGCAGTACTTC
TRBJ2-2,TRBV21-1,.,few,CASSKVGRTTNTGELFF,TGTGCCAGCAGCAAGGTCGGCAGGACCACGAACACCGGGGAGCTGTTTTTT
TRBJ1-4,TRBV7-2,.,.,CASSSAQNYNEKLFF,TGTGCCAGCAGCTCGGCACAGAATTATAATGAAAAACTGTTTTTT
TRBJ1-2,TRBV5-1,.,.,CASSSGPPPDYGYTF,TGCGCCAGCAGCTCGGGACCTCCCCCCGACTATGGCTACACCTTC
TRBJ2-5,TRBV5-4,.,.,CASSPYSGETQYF,TGTGCCAGCAGCCCGTACTCGGGAGAGACCCAGTACTTC
TRBJ1-3,TRBV11-2,.,.,CASSLTEQFSGNTIYF,TGTGCCAGCAGCCTGACGGAGCAGTTCTCTGGAAACACCATATATTTT
TRBJ2-2,TRBV28,TRBD1,.,CASSPRQGATGELFF,TGTGCCAGCAGTCCCCGACAGGGGGCAACCGGGGAGCTGTTTTTT
TRBJ2-7,TRBV5-1,.,.,CASSLSAGSASYEQYF,TGCGCCAGCAGCTTGTCGGCGGGATCCGCCTCCTACGAGCAGTACTTC
TRBJ1-4,TRBV5-1,.,.,CASSLGGSRGSEKLFF,TGCGCCAGCAGCTTGGGGGGCAGCCGAGGGTCCGAAAAACTGTTTTTT
TRBJ2-1,TRBV19,.,.,CASSKGRERYNEQFF,TGTGCCAGTAGTAAGGGACGGGAACGGTACAATGAGCAGTTCTTC
TRBJ2-2,TRBV7-9,.,.,CASSQQLVTGELFF,TGTGCCAGCAGCCAACAACTAGTGACCGGGGAGCTGTTTTTT
TRBJ2-2,TRBV2,TRBD2,.,CASLRGSAGELFF,TGTGCCAGCCTTCGCGGGAGCGCCGGGGAGCTGTTTTTT
TRBJ2-1,TRBV9,TRBD2,.,CASSVGSGLAGHEQFF,TGTGCCAGCAGCGTAGGATCGGGACTAGCGGGACATGAGCAGTTCTTC
TRBJ2-3,TRBV7-8,TRBD2,.,CASSPGRAGTRNTQYF,TGTGCCAGCAGCCCAGGCCGAGCGGGGACCAGGAATACGCAGTATTTT